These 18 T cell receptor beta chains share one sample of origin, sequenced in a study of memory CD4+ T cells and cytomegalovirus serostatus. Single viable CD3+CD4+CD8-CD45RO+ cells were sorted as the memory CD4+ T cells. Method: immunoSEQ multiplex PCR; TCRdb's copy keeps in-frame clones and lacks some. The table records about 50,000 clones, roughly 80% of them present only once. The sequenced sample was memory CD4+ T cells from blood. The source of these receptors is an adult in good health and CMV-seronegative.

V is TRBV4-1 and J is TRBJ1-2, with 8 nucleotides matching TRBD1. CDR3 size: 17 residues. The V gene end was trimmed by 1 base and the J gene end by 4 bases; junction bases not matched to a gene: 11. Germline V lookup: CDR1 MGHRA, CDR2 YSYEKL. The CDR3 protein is CASSQGPQDRAGYGYTF. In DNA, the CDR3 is TGCGCCAGCAGCCAAGGTCCCCAGGACAGGGCCGGCTATGGCTACACCTTC.

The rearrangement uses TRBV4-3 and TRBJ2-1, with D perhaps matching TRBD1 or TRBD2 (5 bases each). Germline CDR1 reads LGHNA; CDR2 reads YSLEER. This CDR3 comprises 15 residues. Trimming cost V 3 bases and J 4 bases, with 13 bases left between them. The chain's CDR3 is CASSQDFGAYNEQFF. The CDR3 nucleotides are TGCGCCAGCAGCCAGGACTTCGGGGCGTACAATGAGCAGTTCTTC.

The CDR3 sequence is CASSLLSGNTIYF. In nucleotides, the CDR3 is TGTGCCAGCAGCTTACTTTCTGGAAACACCATATATTTT. The V and J genes are TRBV7-2 and TRBJ1-3; D remains ambiguous. This CDR3 spans 13 amino acids. Germline CDR1 is SGHTA and CDR2 is FQGNSA. Deletions cut 2 bases from V and 1 base from J, with 3 bases between.

As DNA, the CDR3 is TGCAGCGTTGCGGGTCGGGAGGACAATGAGCAGTTCTTC. Amino acids: CSVAGREDNEQFF. The rearrangement joins TRBV29-1 to TRBJ2-1; 7 bases agree with TRBD2. Trimming took 4 bases from V and 5 from J; bases not matched to a gene: 5. Germline assignment: CDR1 SQVTM and CDR2 ANQGSEA. This CDR3 is 13 amino acids long.

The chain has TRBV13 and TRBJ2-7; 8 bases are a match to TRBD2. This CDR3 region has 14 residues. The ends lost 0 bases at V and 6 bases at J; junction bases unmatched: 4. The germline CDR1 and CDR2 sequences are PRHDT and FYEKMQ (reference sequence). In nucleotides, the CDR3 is TGTGCCAGCAGCTTAGGGGGACTAGGGGGCGAGCAGTACTTC. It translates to CASSLGGLGGEQYF.

CDR3 residues: CASSVTGGITGELFF. For the CDR3, the DNA is TGTGCCAGCAGTGTAACAGGGGGCATAACCGGGGAGCTGTTTTTT. The chain is built from TRBV2 and TRBJ2-2; 9 bases are a match to TRBD1. The CDR3 totals 15 residues. Germline V CDR1 and CDR2: SNHLY, FYNNEI. Trimming at V came to 4 bases and at J to 5 bases, leaving 5 bases not matched to a gene.

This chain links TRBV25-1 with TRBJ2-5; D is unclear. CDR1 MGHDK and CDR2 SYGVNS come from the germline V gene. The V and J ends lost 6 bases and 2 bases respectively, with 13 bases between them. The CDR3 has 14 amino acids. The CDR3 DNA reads TGTGCCAGCAGCCCCCGCCAGGTACAAGAGACCCAGTACTTC. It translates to CASSPRQVQETQYF.

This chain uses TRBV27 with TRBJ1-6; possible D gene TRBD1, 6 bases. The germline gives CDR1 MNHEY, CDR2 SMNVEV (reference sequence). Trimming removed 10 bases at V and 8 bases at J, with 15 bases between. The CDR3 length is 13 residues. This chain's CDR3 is CATRDISYSPLHF. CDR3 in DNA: TGTGCCACCCGGGACATCTCTTATTCACCCCTCCACTTT.

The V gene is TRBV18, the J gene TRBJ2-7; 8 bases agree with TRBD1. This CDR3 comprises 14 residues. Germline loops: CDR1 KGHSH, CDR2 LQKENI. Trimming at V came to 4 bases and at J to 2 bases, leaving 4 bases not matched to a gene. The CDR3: CASSLGQGPYEQYF. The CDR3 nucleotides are TGTGCCAGCTCACTTGGACAGGGACCCTACGAGCAGTACTTC. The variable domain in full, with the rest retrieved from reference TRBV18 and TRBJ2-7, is NAGVMQNPRHLVRRRGQEARLRCSPMKGHSHVYWYRQLPEEGLKFMVYLQKENIIDESGMPKERFSAEFPKEGPSILRIQQVVRGDSAAYFCASSLGQGPYEQYFGPGTRLTVT.

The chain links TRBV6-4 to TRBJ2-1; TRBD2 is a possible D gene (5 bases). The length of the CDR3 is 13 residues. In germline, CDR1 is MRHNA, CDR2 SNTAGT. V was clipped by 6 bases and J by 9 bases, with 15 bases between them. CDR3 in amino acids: CASRTGMRVEQFF. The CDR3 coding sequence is TGTGCCAGCAGGACGGGTATGAGGGTTGAGCAGTTCTTC.

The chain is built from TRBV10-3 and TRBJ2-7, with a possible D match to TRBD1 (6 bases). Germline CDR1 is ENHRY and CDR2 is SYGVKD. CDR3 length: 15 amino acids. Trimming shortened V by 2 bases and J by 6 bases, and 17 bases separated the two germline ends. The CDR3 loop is CAISETRLSQGEQYF. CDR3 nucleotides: TGTGCCATCAGTGAGACCCGCCTCTCACAGGGCGAGCAGTACTTC.

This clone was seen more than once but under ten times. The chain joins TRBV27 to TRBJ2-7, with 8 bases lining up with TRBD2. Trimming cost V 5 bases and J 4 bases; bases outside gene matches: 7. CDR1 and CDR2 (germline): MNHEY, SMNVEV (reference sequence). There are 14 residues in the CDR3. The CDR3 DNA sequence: TGTGCCAGCAGTATCCAGCGGGGGCCGTACGAGCAGTACTTC. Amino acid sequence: CASSIQRGPYEQYF.

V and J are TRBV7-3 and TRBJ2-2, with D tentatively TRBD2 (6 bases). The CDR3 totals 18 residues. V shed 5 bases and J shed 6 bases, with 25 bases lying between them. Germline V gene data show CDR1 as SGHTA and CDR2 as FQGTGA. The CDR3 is CASSLSGDGARLSGELFF. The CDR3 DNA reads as TGTGCCAGCAGCCTCTCGGGGGACGGGGCCCGACTGTCCGGGGAGCTGTTTTTT.

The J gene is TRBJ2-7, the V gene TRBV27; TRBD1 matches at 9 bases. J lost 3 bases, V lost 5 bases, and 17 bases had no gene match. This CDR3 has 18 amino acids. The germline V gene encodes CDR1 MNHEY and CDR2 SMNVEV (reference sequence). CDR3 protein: CASSLQGQGRVAHYEQYF. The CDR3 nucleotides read TGTGCCAGCAGTCTCCAGGGACAGGGACGAGTAGCACACTACGAGCAGTACTTC.

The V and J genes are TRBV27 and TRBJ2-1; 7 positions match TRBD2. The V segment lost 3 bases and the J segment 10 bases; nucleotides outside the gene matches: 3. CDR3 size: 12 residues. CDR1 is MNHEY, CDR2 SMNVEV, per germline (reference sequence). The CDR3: CASSFRAGEQFF. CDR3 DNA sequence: TGTGCCAGCAGTTTCCGAGCGGGGGAGCAGTTCTTC.

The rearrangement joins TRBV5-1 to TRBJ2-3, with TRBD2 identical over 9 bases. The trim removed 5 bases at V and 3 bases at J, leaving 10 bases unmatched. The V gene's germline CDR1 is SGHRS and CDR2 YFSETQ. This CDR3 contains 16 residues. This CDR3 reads CASRAAGTSSTDTQYF. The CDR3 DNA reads TGCGCCAGCAGGGCGGCCGGGACTAGCTCAACAGATACGCAGTATTTT.

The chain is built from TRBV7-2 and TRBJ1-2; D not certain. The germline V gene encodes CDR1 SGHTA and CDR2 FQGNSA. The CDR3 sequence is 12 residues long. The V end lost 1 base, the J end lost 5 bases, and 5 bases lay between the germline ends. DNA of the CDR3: TGTGCCAGCAGCTTAGACAAGTATGGCTACACCTTC. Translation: CASSLDKYGYTF.

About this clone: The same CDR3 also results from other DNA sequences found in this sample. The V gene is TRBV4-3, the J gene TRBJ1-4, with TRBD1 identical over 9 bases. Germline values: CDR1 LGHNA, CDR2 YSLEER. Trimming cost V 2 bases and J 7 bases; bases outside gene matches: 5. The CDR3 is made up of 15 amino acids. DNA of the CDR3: TGCGCCAGCAGCCAAAACAGGGGGCCGGGTGAAAAACTGTTTTTT. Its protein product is CASSQNRGPGEKLFF.